Below, one T cell receptor beta chain is given with its context. V lost 0 bases, J lost 5 bases, and 10 bases lay in between. The CDR3 totals 14 residues. The germline CDR1 and CDR2 sequences are LNHNV and YYDKDF (reference sequence). Clones were read by immunoSEQ multiplex PCR, and TCRdb kept only the in-frame ones, dropping some. This sample has 150,000 to 200,000 clones; around 90% occur once, and the top ten carry about 2.1%. These data belong to a study of control samples from healthy donors and cancer patients. The chain has TRBV15 and TRBJ1-1; possibly TRBD1 for D (6 bases). The TCR originated in a woman in her 40s in good health. The sequencing sample was made of blood. CDR3 in amino acids: CATSREGGWTEAFF. The DNA for the CDR3 is TGTGCCACCAGCAGAGAAGGGGGATGGACTGAAGCTTTCTTT.